Given below is one T cell receptor (beta chain) in context. The antigen is undetermined. TCRdb ran MiXCR on the reads and lists one entry per CDR3 protein. The data hold about 740,000 distinct CDR3 sequences, with roughly 36% observed a single time. The CDR3 runs to 14 residues. V was shortened by 6 bases and J by 6 bases, with 17 bases between the two germline ends. Germline loops: CDR1 LNHDA, CDR2 SQIVND (reference sequence). The sample belongs to a study of T cell repertoires in cytomegalovirus infection. Findings of the study overall: Summed public TCR beta family frequency identified CMV carriers bearing the relevant HLA.

The receptor comes from a human donor in good health (CMV status not recorded). Some clones in this sample may be carry-over from other donors' samples. V and J are TRBV19 and TRBJ1-2; D call uncertain. Sequencing used PBMCs. The CDR3, as DNA: TGTGCCAGTAGCCTCGGGCAGGCCCTCCATGGCTACACCTTC. Translating it yields CASSLGQALHGYTF.